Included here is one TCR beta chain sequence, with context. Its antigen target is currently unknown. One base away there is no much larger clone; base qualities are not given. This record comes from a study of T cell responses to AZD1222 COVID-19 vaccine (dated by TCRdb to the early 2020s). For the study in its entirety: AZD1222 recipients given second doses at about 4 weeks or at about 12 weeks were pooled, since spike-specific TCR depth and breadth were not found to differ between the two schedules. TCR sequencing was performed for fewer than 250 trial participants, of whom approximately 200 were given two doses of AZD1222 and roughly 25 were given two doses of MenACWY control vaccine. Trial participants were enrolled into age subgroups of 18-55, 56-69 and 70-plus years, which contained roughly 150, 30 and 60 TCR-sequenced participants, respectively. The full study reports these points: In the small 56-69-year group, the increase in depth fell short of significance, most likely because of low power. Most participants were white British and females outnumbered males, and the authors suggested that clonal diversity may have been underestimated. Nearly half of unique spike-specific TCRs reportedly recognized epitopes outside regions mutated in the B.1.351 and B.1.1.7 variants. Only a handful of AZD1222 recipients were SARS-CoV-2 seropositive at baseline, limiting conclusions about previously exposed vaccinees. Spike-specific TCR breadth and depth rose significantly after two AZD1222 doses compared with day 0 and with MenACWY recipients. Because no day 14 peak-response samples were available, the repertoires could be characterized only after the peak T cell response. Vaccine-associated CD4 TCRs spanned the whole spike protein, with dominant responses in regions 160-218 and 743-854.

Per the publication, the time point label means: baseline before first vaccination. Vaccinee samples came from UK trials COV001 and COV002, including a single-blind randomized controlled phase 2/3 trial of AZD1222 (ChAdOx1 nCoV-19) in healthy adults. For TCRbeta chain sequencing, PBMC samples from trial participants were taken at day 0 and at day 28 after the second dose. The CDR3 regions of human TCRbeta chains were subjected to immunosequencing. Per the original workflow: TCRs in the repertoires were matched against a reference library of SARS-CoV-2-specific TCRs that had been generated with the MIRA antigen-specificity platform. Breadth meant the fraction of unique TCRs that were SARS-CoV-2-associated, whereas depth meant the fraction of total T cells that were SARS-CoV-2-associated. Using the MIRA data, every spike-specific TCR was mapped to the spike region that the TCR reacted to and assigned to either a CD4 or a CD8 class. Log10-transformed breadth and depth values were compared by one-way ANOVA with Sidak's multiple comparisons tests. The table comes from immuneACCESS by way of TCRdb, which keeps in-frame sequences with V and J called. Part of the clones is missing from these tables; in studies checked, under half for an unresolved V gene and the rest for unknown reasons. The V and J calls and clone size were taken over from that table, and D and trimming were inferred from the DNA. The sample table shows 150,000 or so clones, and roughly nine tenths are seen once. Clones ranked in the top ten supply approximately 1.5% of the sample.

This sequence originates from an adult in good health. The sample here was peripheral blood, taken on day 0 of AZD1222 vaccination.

The nucleotides are TGTGCCAGCAGCAATTTGCTGGGACAGGGCTCTGGAAACACCATATATTTT. The encoded protein is CASSNLLGQGSGNTIYF. This sequence uses TRBV7-9 and TRBJ1-3, and TRBD1 aligns with 9 junction nucleotides. CDR1 SEHNR and CDR2 FQNEAQ were looked up in the germline V gene (reference sequence). There are 17 amino acids in the CDR3, from cysteine to phenylalanine inclusive. Only the CDR3 part of the read is kept: 51 bases, read in frame from the first base. The V end gives up 5 bases and the J end 0 bases, leaving 8 bases in the junction not matched to a gene.